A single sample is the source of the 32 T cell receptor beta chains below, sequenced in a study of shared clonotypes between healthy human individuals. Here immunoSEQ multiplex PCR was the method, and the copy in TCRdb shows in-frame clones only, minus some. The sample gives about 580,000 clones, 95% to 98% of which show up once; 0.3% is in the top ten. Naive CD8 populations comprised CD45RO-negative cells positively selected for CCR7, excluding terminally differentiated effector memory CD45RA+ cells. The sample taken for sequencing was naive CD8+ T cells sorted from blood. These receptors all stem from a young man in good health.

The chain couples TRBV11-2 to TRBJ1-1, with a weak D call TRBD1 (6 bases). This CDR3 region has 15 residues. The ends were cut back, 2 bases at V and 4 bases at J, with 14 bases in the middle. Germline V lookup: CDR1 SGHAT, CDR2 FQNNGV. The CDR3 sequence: CASSLFSPGATEAFF. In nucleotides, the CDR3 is TGTGCCAGCAGCTTATTTTCTCCGGGGGCCACTGAAGCTTTCTTT.

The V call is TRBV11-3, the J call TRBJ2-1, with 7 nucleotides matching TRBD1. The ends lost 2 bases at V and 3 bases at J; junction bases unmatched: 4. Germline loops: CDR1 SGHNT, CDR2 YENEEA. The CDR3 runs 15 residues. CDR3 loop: CASSLRQGDYNEQFF. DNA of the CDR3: TGTGCCAGCAGCTTAAGACAGGGAGACTACAATGAGCAGTTCTTC.

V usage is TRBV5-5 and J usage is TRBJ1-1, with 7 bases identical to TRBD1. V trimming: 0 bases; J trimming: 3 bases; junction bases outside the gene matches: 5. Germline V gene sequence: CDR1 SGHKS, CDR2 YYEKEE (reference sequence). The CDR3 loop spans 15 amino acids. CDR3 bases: TGTGCCAGCAGCTTGGTAGGGGGCTCGGACACTGAAGCTTTCTTT. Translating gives CASSLVGGSDTEAFF.

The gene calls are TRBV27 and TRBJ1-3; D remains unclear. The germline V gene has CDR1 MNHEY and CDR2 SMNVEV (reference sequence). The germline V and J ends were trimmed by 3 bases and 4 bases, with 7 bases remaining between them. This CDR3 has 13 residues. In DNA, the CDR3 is TGTGCCAGCAGTTTTGACCTCGGAAACACCATATATTTT. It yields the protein CASSFDLGNTIYF.

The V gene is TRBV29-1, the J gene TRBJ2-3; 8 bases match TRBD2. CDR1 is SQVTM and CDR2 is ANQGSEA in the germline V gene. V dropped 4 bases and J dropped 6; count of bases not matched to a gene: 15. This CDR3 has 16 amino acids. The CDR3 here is CSVGGTEREPRDTQYF. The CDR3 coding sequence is TGCAGCGTTGGAGGGACTGAGCGGGAGCCCCGGGATACGCAGTATTTT.

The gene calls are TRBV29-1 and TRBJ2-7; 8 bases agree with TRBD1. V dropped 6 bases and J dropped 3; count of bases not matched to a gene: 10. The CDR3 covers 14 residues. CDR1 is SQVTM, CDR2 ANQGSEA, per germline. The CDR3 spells CSVTTGTGGYEQYF. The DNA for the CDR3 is TGCAGCGTGACTACCGGGACAGGAGGCTACGAGCAGTACTTC.

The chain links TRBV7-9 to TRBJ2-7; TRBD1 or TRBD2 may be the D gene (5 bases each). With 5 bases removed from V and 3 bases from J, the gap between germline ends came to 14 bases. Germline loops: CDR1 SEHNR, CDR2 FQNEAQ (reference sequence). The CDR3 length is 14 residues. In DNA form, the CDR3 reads TGTGCCAGCAGCCAGACAGCGGTGAGCTACGAGCAGTACTTC. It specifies CASSQTAVSYEQYF.

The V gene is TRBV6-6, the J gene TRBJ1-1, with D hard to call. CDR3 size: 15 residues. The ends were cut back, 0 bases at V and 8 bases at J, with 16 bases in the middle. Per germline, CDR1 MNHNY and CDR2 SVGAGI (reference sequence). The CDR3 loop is CASSYSWEIGSEAFF. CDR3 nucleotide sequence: TGTGCCAGCAGTTACTCGTGGGAAATAGGATCAGAAGCTTTCTTT.

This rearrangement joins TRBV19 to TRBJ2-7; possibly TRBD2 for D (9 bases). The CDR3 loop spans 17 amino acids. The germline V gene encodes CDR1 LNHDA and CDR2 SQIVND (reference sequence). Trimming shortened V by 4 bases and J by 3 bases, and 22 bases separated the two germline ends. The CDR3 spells CASSTSAGGTGNYEQYF. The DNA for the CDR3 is TGTGCCAGTAGTACATCGGCGGGGGGGACAGGTAACTACGAGCAGTACTTC.

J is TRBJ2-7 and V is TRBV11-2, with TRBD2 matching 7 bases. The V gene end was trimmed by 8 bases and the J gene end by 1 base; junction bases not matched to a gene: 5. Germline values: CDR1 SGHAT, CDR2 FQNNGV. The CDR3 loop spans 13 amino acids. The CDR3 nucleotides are TGTGCCAGCGATAGCGGGCTTTCCTACGAGCAGTACTTC. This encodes CASDSGLSYEQYF.

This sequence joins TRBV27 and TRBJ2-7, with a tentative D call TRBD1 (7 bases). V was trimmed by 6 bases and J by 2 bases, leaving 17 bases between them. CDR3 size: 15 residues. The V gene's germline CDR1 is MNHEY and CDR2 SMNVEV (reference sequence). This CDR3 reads CASRQQGWGAYEQYF. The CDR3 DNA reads TGTGCCAGCAGACAACAGGGGTGGGGGGCCTACGAGCAGTACTTC.

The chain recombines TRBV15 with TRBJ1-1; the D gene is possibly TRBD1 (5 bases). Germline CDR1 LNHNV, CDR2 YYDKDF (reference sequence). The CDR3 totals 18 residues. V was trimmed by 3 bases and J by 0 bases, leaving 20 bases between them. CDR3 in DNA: TGTGCCACCAGCAGGGAGGGTAGGGGTTCAGGTCTGAACACTGAAGCTTTCTTT. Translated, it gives CATSREGRGSGLNTEAFF.

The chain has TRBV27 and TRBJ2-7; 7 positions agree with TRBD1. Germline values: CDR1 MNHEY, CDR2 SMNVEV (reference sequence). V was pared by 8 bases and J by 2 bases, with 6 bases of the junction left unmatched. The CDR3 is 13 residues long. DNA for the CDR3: TGTGCCAGCGGATGGGACAGCGCCTACGAGCAGTACTTC. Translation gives CASGWDSAYEQYF.

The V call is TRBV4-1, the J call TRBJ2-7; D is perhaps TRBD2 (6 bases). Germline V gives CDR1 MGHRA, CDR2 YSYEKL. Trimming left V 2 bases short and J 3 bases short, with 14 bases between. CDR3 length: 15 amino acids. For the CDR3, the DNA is TGCGCCAGCAGCCAAAGGGACCTTAGCGGCTACGAGCAGTACTTC. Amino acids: CASSQRDLSGYEQYF.

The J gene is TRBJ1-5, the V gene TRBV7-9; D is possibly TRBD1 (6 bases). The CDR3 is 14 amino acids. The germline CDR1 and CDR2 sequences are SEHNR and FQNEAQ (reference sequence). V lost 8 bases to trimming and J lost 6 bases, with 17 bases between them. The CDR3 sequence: CASGGFDPSQPQHF. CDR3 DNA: TGTGCCAGCGGGGGCTTTGACCCTAGTCAGCCCCAGCATTTT.

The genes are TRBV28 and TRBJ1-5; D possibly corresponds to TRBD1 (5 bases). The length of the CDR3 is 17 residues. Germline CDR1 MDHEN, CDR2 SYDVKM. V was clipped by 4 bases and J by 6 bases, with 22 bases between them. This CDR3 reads CASSSGRGKSGFQPQHF. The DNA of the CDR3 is TGTGCCAGCAGTTCAGGGAGAGGGAAAAGTGGTTTTCAGCCCCAGCATTTT.

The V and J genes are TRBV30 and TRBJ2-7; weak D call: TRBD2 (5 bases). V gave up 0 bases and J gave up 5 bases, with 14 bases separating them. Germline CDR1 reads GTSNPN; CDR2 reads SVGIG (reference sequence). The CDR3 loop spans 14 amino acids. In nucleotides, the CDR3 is TGTGCCTGGAGTGTTCTGGGGAGTATCCACGAGCAGTACTTC. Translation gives CAWSVLGSIHEQYF.

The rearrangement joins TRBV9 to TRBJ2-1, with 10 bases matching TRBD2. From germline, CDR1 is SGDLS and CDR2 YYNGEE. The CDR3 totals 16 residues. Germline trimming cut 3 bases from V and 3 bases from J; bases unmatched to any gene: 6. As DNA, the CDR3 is TGTGCCAGCAGCGCCTCACTAGCGGGGATCTACAATGAGCAGTTCTTC. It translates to CASSASLAGIYNEQFF.

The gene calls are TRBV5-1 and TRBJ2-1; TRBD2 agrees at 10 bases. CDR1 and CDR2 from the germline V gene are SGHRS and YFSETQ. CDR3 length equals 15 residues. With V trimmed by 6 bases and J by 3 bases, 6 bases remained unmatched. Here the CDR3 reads CASKVSSGGYNEQFF. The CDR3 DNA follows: TGCGCCAGCAAGGTCTCTAGCGGGGGCTACAATGAGCAGTTCTTC.

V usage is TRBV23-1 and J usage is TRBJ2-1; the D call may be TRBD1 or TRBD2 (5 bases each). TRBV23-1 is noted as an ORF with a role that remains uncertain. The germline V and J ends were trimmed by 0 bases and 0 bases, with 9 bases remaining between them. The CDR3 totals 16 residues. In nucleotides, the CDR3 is TGCGCCAGCAGTCAATCATGGGGGAGCTCCTACAATGAGCAGTTCTTC. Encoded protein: CASSQSWGSSYNEQFF.

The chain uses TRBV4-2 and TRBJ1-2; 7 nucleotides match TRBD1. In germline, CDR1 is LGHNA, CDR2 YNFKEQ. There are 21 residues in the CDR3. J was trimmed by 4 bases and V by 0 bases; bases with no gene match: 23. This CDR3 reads CASSQDRQPGIREGASYGYTF. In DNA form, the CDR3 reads TGTGCCAGCAGCCAAGATAGACAGCCTGGGATACGAGAGGGGGCGAGCTATGGCTACACCTTC.

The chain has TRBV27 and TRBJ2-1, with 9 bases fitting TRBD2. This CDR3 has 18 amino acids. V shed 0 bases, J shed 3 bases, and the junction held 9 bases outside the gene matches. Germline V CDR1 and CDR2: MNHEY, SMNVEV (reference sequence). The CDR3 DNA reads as TGTGCCAGCAGTTTATCACTTGGGCCTAGCGGGAACTACAATGAGCAGTTCTTC. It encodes CASSLSLGPSGNYNEQFF.

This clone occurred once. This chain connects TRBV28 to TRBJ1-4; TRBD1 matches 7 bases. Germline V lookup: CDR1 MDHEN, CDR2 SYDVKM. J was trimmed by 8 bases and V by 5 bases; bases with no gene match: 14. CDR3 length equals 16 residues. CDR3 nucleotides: TGTGCCAGCAGTAACAGCAACAGGGGACGAGGGGAAAAACTGTTTTTT. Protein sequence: CASSNSNRGRGEKLFF.

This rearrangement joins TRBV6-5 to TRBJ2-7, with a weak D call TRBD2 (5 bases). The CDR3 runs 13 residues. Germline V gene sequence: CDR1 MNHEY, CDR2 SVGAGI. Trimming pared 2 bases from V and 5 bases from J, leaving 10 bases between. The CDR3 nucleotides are TGTGCCAGCAGTTACCGGGGTACCCACGAGCAGTACTTC. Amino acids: CASSYRGTHEQYF.

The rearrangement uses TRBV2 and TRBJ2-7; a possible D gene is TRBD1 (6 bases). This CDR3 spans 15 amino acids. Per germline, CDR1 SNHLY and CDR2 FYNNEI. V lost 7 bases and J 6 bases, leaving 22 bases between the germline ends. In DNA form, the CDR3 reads TGTGCCAGCAAAATCAGAACAGGGCAAACGGGCGAGCAGTACTTC. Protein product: CASKIRTGQTGEQYF.

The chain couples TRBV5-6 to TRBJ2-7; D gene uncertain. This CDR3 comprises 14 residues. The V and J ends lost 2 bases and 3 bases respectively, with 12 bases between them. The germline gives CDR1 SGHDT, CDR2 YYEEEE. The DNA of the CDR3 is TGTGCCAGCAGCTTTGGAGCTCAAAGCTACGAGCAGTACTTC. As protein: CASSFGAQSYEQYF.

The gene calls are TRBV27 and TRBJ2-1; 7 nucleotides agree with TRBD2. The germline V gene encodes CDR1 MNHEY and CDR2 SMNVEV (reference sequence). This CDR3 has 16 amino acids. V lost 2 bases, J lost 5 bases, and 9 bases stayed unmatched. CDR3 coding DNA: TGTGCCAGCAGTTTAGGGGTAGGACTAGGAAACAATGAGCAGTTCTTC. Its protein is CASSLGVGLGNNEQFF.

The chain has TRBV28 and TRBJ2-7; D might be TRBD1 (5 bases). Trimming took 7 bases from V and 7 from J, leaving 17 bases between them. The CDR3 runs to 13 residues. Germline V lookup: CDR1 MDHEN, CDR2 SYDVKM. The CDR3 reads CASTQRRGWEQYF. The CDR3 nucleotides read TGTGCCAGCACACAACGTAGGGGCTGGGAGCAGTACTTC. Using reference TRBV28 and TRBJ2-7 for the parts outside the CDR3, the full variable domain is DVKVTQSSRYLVKRTGEKVFLECVQDMDHENMFWYRQDPGLGLRLIYFSYDVKMKEKGDIPEGYSVSREKKERFSLILESASTNQTSMYLCASTQRRGWEQYFGPGTRLTVT.

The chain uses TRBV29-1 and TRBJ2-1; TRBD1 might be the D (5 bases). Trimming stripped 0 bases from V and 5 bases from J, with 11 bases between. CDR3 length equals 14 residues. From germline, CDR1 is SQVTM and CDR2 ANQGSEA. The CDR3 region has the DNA TGCAGCGTTGAAGAGTTTGACAGAAACAATGAGCAGTTCTTC. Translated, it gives CSVEEFDRNNEQFF.

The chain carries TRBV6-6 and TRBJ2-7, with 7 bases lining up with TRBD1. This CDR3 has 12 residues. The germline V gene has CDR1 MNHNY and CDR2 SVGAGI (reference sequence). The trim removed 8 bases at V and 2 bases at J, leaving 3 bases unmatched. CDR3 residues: CASSGQAYEQYF. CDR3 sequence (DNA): TGTGCCAGCTCCGGACAGGCCTACGAGCAGTACTTC.

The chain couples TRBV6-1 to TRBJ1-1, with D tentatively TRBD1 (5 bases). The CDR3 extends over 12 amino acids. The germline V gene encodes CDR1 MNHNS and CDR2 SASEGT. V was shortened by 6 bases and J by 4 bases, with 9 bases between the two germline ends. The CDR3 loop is CASRLGTTEAFF. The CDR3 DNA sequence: TGTGCCAGCAGGCTGGGGACCACTGAAGCTTTCTTT.

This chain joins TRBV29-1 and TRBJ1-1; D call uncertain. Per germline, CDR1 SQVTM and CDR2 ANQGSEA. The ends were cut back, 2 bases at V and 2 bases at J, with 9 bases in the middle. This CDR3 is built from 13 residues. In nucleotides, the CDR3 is TGCAGCGTTGAACTATCGGGAAACACTGAAGCTTTCTTT. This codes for CSVELSGNTEAFF.